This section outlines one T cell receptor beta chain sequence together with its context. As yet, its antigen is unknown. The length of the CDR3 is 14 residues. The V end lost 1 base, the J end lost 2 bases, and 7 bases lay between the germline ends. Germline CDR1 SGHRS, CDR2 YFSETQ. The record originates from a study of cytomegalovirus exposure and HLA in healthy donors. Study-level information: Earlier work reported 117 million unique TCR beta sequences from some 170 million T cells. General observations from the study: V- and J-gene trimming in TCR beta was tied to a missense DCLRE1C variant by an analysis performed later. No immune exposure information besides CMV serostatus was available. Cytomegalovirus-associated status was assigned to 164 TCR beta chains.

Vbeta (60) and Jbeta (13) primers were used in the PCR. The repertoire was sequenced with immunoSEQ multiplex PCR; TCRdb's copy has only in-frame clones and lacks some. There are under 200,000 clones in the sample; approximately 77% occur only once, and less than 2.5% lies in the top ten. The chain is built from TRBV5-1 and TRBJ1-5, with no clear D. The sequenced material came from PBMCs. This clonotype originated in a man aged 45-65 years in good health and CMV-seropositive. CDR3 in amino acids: CASSLNGGNQPQHF. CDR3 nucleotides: TGCGCCAGCAGCTTGAACGGGGGCAATCAGCCCCAGCATTTT. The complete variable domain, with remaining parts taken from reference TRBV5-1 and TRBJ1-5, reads KAGVTQTPRYLIKTRGQQVTLSCSPISGHRSVSWYQQTPGQGLQFLFEYFSETQRNKGNFPGRFSGRQFSNSRSEMNVSTLELGDSALYLCASSLNGGNQPQHFGDGTRLSIL.